Listed below are T cell receptor beta chains from one sample, sequenced in a study of identifying expanded T cells in peripheral blood. Method: immunoSEQ multiplex PCR; TCRdb's copy keeps in-frame clones and lacks some. Here the sample spans over 85,000 clones, approximately 81% being singletons. Sequenced input: blood. The receptor source for this set is a person between 18 and 69 years old in good health. CDR3s include the opening cysteine and the closing phenylalanine or tryptophan. A D gene is named only where the DNA matches it firmly. Only some rows state a clone size, as once, few, many or a class for expanded clones.

clone size	V gene	D gene	J gene	CDR3 DNA	CDR3 protein
.	TRBV30	.	TRBJ2-6	TGTGCCTGGAGATTCAGTAGGGCCGGGGCCAACGTCCTGACTTTC	CAWRFSRAGANVLTF
.	TRBV5-6	.	TRBJ2-3	TGTGCCAGCAGCTTGGCCGGGGCGGAGGTCGGCACAGATACGCAGTATTTT	CASSLAGAEVGTDTQYF
.	TRBV2	TRBD2	TRBJ2-5	TGTGCCAGCAGTGAAGCTAGCGGGGGCTCCGAGGTAGAGACCCAGTACTTC	CASSEASGGSEVETQYF
.	TRBV29-1	.	TRBJ1-2	TGCAGCGTTGTAGAGCCGGATCTGTCGGTTTATGGCTACACCTTC	CSVVEPDLSVYGYTF
.	TRBV7-2	TRBD2	TRBJ2-3	TGTGCCAGCAGCTTAATGCCTAGCGGGGATGCGCAGTATTTT	CASSLMPSGDAQYF
.	TRBV27	.	TRBJ1-1	TGTGCCAGCAGTTTCAACGGGGTAGGGACTGAAGCTTTCTTT	CASSFNGVGTEAFF
many	TRBV5-4	TRBD1	TRBJ2-7	TGTGCCGGACGGGACAGGAGCTCCTACGAGCAGTACTTC	CAGRDRSSYEQYF
.	TRBV5-1	.	TRBJ2-3	TGCGCCAGCAGCTCCGGACAGAGCACAGATACGCAGTATTTT	CASSSGQSTDTQYF
.	TRBV29-1	.	TRBJ1-2	TGCAGCGTTGAAGGGACACCTTATGGCTACACCTTC	CSVEGTPYGYTF
.	TRBV19	.	TRBJ1-5	TGTGCCAGTAGTATTTTTCGATTTCAGCCCCAGCATTTT	CASSIFRFQPQHF
.	TRBV18	.	TRBJ2-2	TGTGCCAGCTCACCATCATTTCAAGACAGTGCCACCGGGGAGCTGTTTTTT	CASSPSFQDSATGELFF
few	TRBV11-2	TRBD2	TRBJ2-3	TGTGCCAGCAGCTTAGCAAGCGGGGTTCGTCATACGCAGTATTTT	CASSLASGVRHTQYF
once	TRBV14	.	TRBJ2-7	TGTGCCAGCAGCCAAGTTGGGGACGGCTTCTCCTACGAGCAGTACTTC	CASSQVGDGFSYEQYF
few	TRBV5-1	TRBD1	TRBJ1-2	TGCGCCAGCAGCAGGACAGGCGACTATGGCTACACCTTC	CASSRTGDYGYTF
few	TRBV12-5	.	TRBJ1-6	TGTGCTAGTGGTTTCGCCAGGGCCAATTCACCCCTCCACTTT	CASGFARANSPLHF
.	TRBV5-6	TRBD2	TRBJ2-2	TGTGCCAGCAGCTTGGGGTCTAGCGGGTCTGCCGGGGAGCTGTTTTTT	CASSLGSSGSAGELFF
.	TRBV18	TRBD1	TRBJ2-1	TGTGCCAGCTCGGCGCCGGGACAGGGAAACAATGAGCAGTTCTTC	CASSAPGQGNNEQFF
once	TRBV7-2	.	TRBJ2-1	TGTGCCAGCAGCTTAACCCCGGGGACCCACCTTGAGCAGTTCTTC	CASSLTPGTHLEQFF
.	TRBV18	.	TRBJ1-2	TGTGCCAGCTCCCTACAGCGGAGGGATGGCTACACCTTC	CASSLQRRDGYTF
.	TRBV5-5	.	TRBJ1-1	TGTGCCAGCAGCTTGAGGGCCGCAGCGGCGTTGGCCGAAGCTTTCTTT	CASSLRAAAALAEAFF
.	TRBV5-6	.	TRBJ2-3	TGTGCCAGCAGCTTCAGGACTACGCAGTATTTT	CASSFRTTQYF
.	TRBV5-1	.	TRBJ1-2	TGCGCCAGCAGCTTGGGGCGACTGGAGGATTGGAGCTACACCTTC	CASSLGRLEDWSYTF
.	TRBV29-1	.	TRBJ1-2	TGCAGCGTTGAAGATCGAGCGGGTCTCGCCTTC	CSVEDRAGLAF
.	TRBV7-8	TRBD1	TRBJ1-1	TGTGCCAGCAGCCCCGACAGGGGGTACATGAACACTGAAGCTTTCTTT	CASSPDRGYMNTEAFF